This TCR beta chain derives from a study of T cell responses to AZD1222 COVID-19 vaccine (dated by TCRdb to the early 2020s). In terms of the full investigation: AZD1222 recipients given second doses at about 4 weeks or at about 12 weeks were pooled, since spike-specific TCR depth and breadth were not found to differ between the two schedules. A total of 233 trial participants underwent TCR sequencing, of whom around 200 received two doses of AZD1222 and about 25 received two doses of the MenACWY control vaccine. Enrollment into the trials was organized by age into subgroups of 18-55, 56-69 and 70-plus years, and those subgroups contained roughly 160, 29 and 62 TCR-sequenced participants, respectively.

Details on this clone: It lacks a known antigen. The input lacks base qualities; no much larger clone sits a single base away.

What this sample's time point label stands for: baseline before first vaccination. The vaccinee samples were drawn from two UK trials, COV001 and COV002, one of which was a single-blind randomized controlled phase 2/3 trial testing AZD1222 (ChAdOx1 nCoV-19) in healthy adults. For TCRbeta chain sequencing, PBMC samples from trial participants were taken at day 0 and at day 28 after the second dose. The CDR3 regions of human TCRbeta chains were subjected to immunosequencing. In the authors' own workflow: TCRs in the repertoires were matched against a reference library of SARS-CoV-2-specific TCRs that had been generated with the MIRA antigen-specificity platform. Breadth was defined as the fraction of unique TCRs that were SARS-CoV-2-associated, and depth was defined as the fraction of total T cells that were SARS-CoV-2-associated. Using the MIRA data, every spike-specific TCR was mapped to the spike region that the TCR reacted to and assigned to either a CD4 or a CD8 class. Log10-transformed breadth and depth values were compared by one-way ANOVA with Sidak's multiple comparisons tests. Here the immuneACCESS table is served through TCRdb, limited to in-frame sequences with V and J called. Missing clones are a known gap in these copies; in checked studies unresolved V genes cover under half, and the rest lacks a known reason. V and J calls and clone size are copied from that table; D and trimming were computed from the DNA. In this sample the table shows under 150,000 clones, approximately 86% of which occur a single time. 8% to 10% of the sample is in the top ten clones.

The paper as a whole reports these results and caveats: The 56-69-year group was small, and its depth increase did not reach significance, likely because of low power. Vaccine-associated CD4 TCRs spanned the whole spike protein, with dominant responses in regions 160-218 and 743-854. Reportedly, close to half of the unique spike-specific TCRs recognized epitopes lying outside the regions that are mutated in the B.1.351 and B.1.1.7 variants. Spike-specific TCR breadth and depth rose significantly after two AZD1222 doses compared with day 0 and with MenACWY recipients. Participants were mostly white British and included more females than males, and it was suggested by the authors that clonal diversity may have been underestimated. Conclusions about previously exposed vaccinees are limited, since just a handful of AZD1222 recipients were seropositive for SARS-CoV-2 at baseline. Because no day 14 peak-response samples were available, repertoires were characterized only after the peak T cell response.

The sequence came from an adult in good health. Sequences were derived from peripheral blood, sampled on day 0 of AZD1222 vaccination.

The nucleotide sequence reads TGTGCCAGCAGTTATTGGCAAAGGGGGCGGGGGAATGGTACTGAAGCTTTCTTT. Its amino acids are CASSYWQRGRGNGTEAFF. The chain was built from TRBV6-2 or TRBV6-3 and TRBJ1-1; TRBD1 agrees with 7 junctional bases. CDR1 is given as MNHEY and CDR2 as SVGEGT, both from the germline V gene. At the junction V is shortened by 3 bases and J by 5 bases; bases outside the gene matches: 18. The cysteine opens and the phenylalanine closes a CDR3 of 18 amino acids. The CDR3 DNA has 54 bases and is translated from base 1.